What follows describes a single T cell receptor (beta chain). The target antigen is unknown. This entry belongs to a study of cytomegalovirus exposure and HLA in healthy donors. Findings and caveats of the study: Usually a TCR sequence was rare, but some public TCRs were found in many donors. 164 TCR beta chains were listed as cytomegalovirus-associated.

CDR1 is MDHEN and CDR2 is SYDVKM in the germline V gene. V was pared by 5 bases and J by 2 bases, with 10 bases of the junction left unmatched. The CDR3 contains 17 residues. Clones were sequenced by immunoSEQ multiplex PCR, and TCRdb holds only the in-frame ones, with some missing. The repertoire has tens of thousands of clones, about 89% of them found once; the top ten carry 1% to 1.5%. Sequenced input: PBMCs. This chain links TRBV28 with TRBJ2-5; 11 bases are shared with TRBD2. The sequence derives from a woman younger than 35 in good health and CMV-seronegative. The CDR3 DNA follows: TGTGCCAGCAGTCAGAGCCTCATAGCGGGGGGGCAAGAGACCCAGTACTTC. Its translation: CASSQSLIAGGQETQYF.